A selection of T cell receptor beta chains follows, all from one sample in a study of blood T cell repertoires in COVID-19. The data were produced by immunoSEQ multiplex PCR, yet TCRdb's version contains in-frame clones alone and is incomplete. This sample carries more than 400,000 clones, about nine tenths of them seen once, and the ten largest clones take approximately 0.7%. Sequenced: PBMCs or T cells enriched from blood (not recorded which). All receptors derive from a woman aged 18-29 years who had recovered from COVID-19. Both conserved end residues are part of each CDR3. The D gene is left open where the match is weak.

>TRBJ2-3|.|TRBV6-5
CASTEGGHLTDTQYF
>TRBJ1-3|TRBD1|TRBV5-4
CASREDRSSGNTIYF
>TRBJ2-2|.|TRBV5-1
CASSRGAGELFF
>TRBJ1-2|.|TRBV10-2
CASNQRGGYGYTF
>TRBJ1-6|.|TRBV7-9
CASSRIRGVRNSPLHF
>TRBJ1-1|.|TRBV11-2
CASSLDLGAGNAFF
>TRBJ1-2|.|TRBV3-1/TRBV3-2
CASSLVPAGNGGGYTF
>TRBJ2-7|TRBD1|TRBV28
CASTGQGTGEQYF
>TRBJ2-2|.|TRBV19
CASSRDNVGTGELFF
>TRBJ2-1|.|TRBV27
CASSLGPAYYNEQFF
>TRBJ1-1|.|TRBV19
CASKPGLGTEAFF
>TRBJ2-5|.|TRBV25-1
CASSESGHRAGVETQYF
>TRBJ2-1|.|TRBV2
CATGGGEASYNEQFF
>TRBJ2-5|TRBD2|TRBV7-3
CASSLAPGTSQETQYF
>TRBJ2-7|.|TRBV2
CASRPVGLQYF
>TRBJ2-5|.|TRBV11-2
CASRLTQETQYF
>TRBJ2-5|.|TRBV19
CASSTDPGGETQYF
>TRBJ2-7|.|TRBV14
CASSQGAGFYEQYF
>TRBJ1-1|.|TRBV12-3/TRBV12-4
CASSLRGGTEAFF
>TRBJ1-4|TRBD1|TRBV7-8
CASSLAPQTGGNEKLFF
>TRBJ2-6|TRBD2|TRBV6-5
CASSYEGRVGNVLTF
>TRBJ1-3|TRBD1|TRBV6-5
CASREARGSGNTIYF
>TRBJ1-2|.|TRBV7-9
CASSPNTGYGYTF
>TRBJ2-5|TRBD2|TRBV24-1
CATSSWGGKRRQETQYF
>TRBJ1-2|TRBD1|TRBV2
CASGTGKSRGYTF
>TRBJ2-7|.|TRBV2
CASSVTVGGSEQYF
>TRBJ2-7|.|TRBV19
CASSPRGAPLSRREQYF
>TRBJ2-5|TRBD2|TRBV7-9
CASSPPLGSGAGETQYF
>TRBJ1-2|.|TRBV12-3/TRBV12-4
CASSLGQGYTF
>TRBJ2-1|TRBD1|TRBV28
CASSPSPGQGIDEQFF
>TRBJ2-2|TRBD2|TRBV19
CASSINLGLAELSNTGELFF
>TRBJ1-5|.|TRBV2
CASSEGRGGNQPQHF
>TRBJ2-3|.|TRBV2
CASSEERAGSTDTQYF